These 27 T cell receptor beta chains were sequenced from one sample in a study of CD8+ T cells in alopecia areata. RNA was isolated and reverse transcribed to cDNA, the sequencing template. Assay used: immunoSEQ multiplex PCR; TCRdb lists only in-frame clones, some missing. The specimen has under 350,000 clones, none found just once. Combined cutaneous lymph node cells underwent sorting by CD4, CD8alpha, NKG2D, NKG2ACE and additional markers. Sequencing was performed on CD4+ T cells sorted from a lymph node. The receptor set was obtained from a C3H/HeJ mouse with alopecia areata. Strain MHC haplotype: H2-k.

This clone was observed a handful of times. Gene and germline names: mouse. The read ends 3 residues early relative to the CDR3; the germline J gene fills the gap. V and J are TRBV1 and TRBJ1-6; D gene ambiguous. TRBJ1-6 is an ORF; its function is uncertain. V shed 0 bases and J shed 0 bases, with 6 bases lying between them. The germline V gene has CDR1 NSQYPW and CDR2 LRSPGD (reference sequence). This CDR3 has 16 residues. The DNA read from the CDR3 is TGCACCTGCAGTGCAGAACCAGATTCCTATAATTCGCCC. Translating gives CTCSAEPDSYNSP. From start to end, the CDR3 is CTCSAEPDSYNSPLYF.

This clone has just a few counts. Mouse gene names and germline throughout. The read is 4 residues too short to cover the CDR3 end, so that end is filled in from the germline J gene. This chain links TRBV13-3 with TRBJ2-1; D unclear. The CDR3 extends over 12 amino acids. V was clipped by 4 bases and J by 4 bases, with 6 bases between them. In germline, CDR1 is NNHDY, CDR2 SYVADS. Here the CDR3 reads CASSIRYAEQFF. The CDR3 bases that were read are TGTGCCAGCAGTATCAGGTATGCT.

This clone was counted a few times. Gene names and germline refer to mouse. With the read ending 4 residues before the CDR3 end, the germline J gene is used to fill in that end. This CDR3 is also generated by other DNA sequences in the sample. The chain is built from TRBV14 and TRBJ2-1; 12 bases line up with TRBD1. CDR1 is SGHDT and CDR2 is FRDEAV in the germline V gene. The CDR3 covers 15 residues. V trimming: 4 bases; J trimming: 5 bases; junction bases outside the gene matches: 4. The CDR3 spells CASSPGTGGDAEQFF. The part of the CDR3 DNA that was read is TGTGCCAGCAGTCCCGGGACAGGGGGCGATGCT.

A note on this clone: Any gene name here is a mouse gene name. The read terminates 4 residues ahead of where the CDR3 ends, so the germline J gene completes it. The gene calls are TRBV5 and TRBJ2-2; 10 positions match TRBD2. Germline values: CDR1 LGHNA, CDR2 YNLKQL (reference sequence). The junction had 6 bases not matched to a gene; V was cut back by 1 base and J by 4 bases. The CDR3 covers 17 residues. The sequenced CDR3 bases are TGTGCCAGCAGCCAAGTACTGGGGGGGAGGGTCACCGGG. Its protein is CASSQVLGGRVTG. The full CDR3 protein is CASSQVLGGRVTGQLYF.

This clone occurred a few times. Genes and germline come from the mouse. The sequenced fragment ends 4 residues before the CDR3 boundary, so the rest is inferred from the germline J gene. The V call is TRBV1, the J call TRBJ2-2, with D possibly matching TRBD1 (5 bases). This CDR3 region has 14 residues. Germline V CDR1 and CDR2: NSQYPW, LRSPGD (reference sequence). The V end lost 6 bases, the J end lost 0 bases, and 8 bases lay between the germline ends. CDR3 protein: CTCSGHANTGQLYF. The CDR3 DNA, read in part, is TGCACCTGCAGCGGACACGCAAACACCGGG.

This clone was counted between two and nine times. The genes and germline here are from mouse. Coverage ceases 4 residues before the CDR3 finishes, and the germline J gene fills in the end. The chain couples TRBV5 to TRBJ2-7; 9 bases fit TRBD1. This CDR3 is built from 15 residues. Germline V gene lookup returns CDR1 LGHNA and CDR2 YNLKQL (reference sequence). CDR3 region: CASSQERDRDYEQYF. The CDR3 DNA, read in part, is TGTGCCAGCAGCCAAGAGAGGGACAGGGATTAT.

In this sample, this clone turned up a few times. Mouse gene names and germline throughout. The read stops 4 residues short of the end of the CDR3; the missing end is completed from the germline J gene. The chain has TRBV31 and TRBJ1-2, with TRBD1 matching 7 bases. Germline loops: CDR1 GKSSPN, CDR2 SITVG. The trim removed 1 base at V and 1 base at J, leaving 3 bases unmatched. The CDR3 is 14 amino acids. The sequenced CDR3 bases are TGTGCCTGGAGTCCGGGACAGAGAAACTCC. It is translated as CAWSPGQRNS. Given in full, the CDR3 is CAWSPGQRNSDYTF. The full variable domain, with the rest looked up from reference TRBV31 and TRBJ1-2, is AQTIHQWPVAEIKAVGSPLSLGCTIKGKSSPNLYWYWQATGGTLQQLFYSITVGQVESVVQLNLSASRPKDDQFILSTEKLLLSHSGFYLCAWSPGQRNSDYTFGSGTRLLVI.

As concerns this clone: Mouse names are used for the genes. Coverage ceases 4 residues before the CDR3 finishes, and the germline J gene fills in the end. V usage is TRBV13-3 and J usage is TRBJ2-7; 9 bases line up with TRBD2. Germline V gene data show CDR1 as NNHDY and CDR2 as SYVADS. The CDR3 has 13 amino acids. The CDR3 protein is CASSGLGLYEQYF. The sequenced part of the CDR3 DNA is TGTGCCAGCAGCGGACTGGGGCTTTAT.

As regards this clone: Each gene name is a mouse one. The read terminates 4 residues ahead of where the CDR3 ends, so the germline J gene completes it. This sequence joins TRBV14 and TRBJ2-1; 8 bases match TRBD1. After removal of 5 bases from V and 1 base from J, the junction contained 2 bases not matched to a gene. Germline-derived CDR1 and CDR2 are SGHDT and FRDEAV. This CDR3 region has 14 residues. The CDR3 bases that were read are TGTGCCAGCAGGCGGACAGGGAACTATGCT. The encoded protein is CASRRTGNYA. The complete CDR3 sequence is CASRRTGNYAEQFF. Drawing the rest from reference TRBV14 and TRBJ2-1, the complete variable domain is EAGVTQSPRYAVLQEGQAVSFWCDPISGHDTLYWYQQPRDQGPQLLVYFRDEAVIDNSQLPSDRFSAVRPKGTNSTLKIQSAKQGDTATYLCASRRTGNYAEQFFGPGTRLTVL.

The table lists this clone with a few counts. Each gene name is a mouse one. The observed sequence ends 4 residues before the CDR3 terminus, with the missing tail filled in from the germline J gene. Within the sample, other DNA sequences also encode this same CDR3. The rearrangement links TRBV19 to TRBJ2-4; a possible D gene is TRBD2 (6 bases). Germline CDR1 is FNHDT and CDR2 is SITEND (reference sequence). Deletions cut 2 bases from V and 0 bases from J, with 7 bases between. The CDR3 runs to 14 residues. CDR3 DNA (partial): TGTGCCAGCAGTATTGGGGGAAGTCAAAAC. This translates into CASSIGGSQN. From start to end, the CDR3 is CASSIGGSQNTLYF.

This clone has just a few counts. Mouse gene names apply. The read terminates 4 residues ahead of where the CDR3 ends, so the germline J gene completes it. The gene calls are TRBV13-2 and TRBJ2-7; 12 bases match TRBD2. Germline V lookup: CDR1 NNHNN, CDR2 SYGAGS (reference sequence). The CDR3 spans 14 residues. CDR3 DNA (partial): TGTGCCAGCGGCACCGGGACTGGGGGGTAT. Translated, it gives CASGTGTGGY. The full CDR3 protein is CASGTGTGGYEQYF.

This clone was recorded a few times. The listed genes are named as in mouse. The CDR3 goes on 4 residues after the read ends, and that part is filled in from the germline J gene. The V gene is TRBV5, the J gene TRBJ2-3; TRBD2 agrees at 8 bases. The CDR3 covers 14 residues. Germline V gene sequence: CDR1 LGHNA, CDR2 YNLKQL (reference sequence). The CDR3 DNA, read in part, is TGTGCCAGCAGCCAAGGAACTGGGGGAGAA. This translates into CASSQGTGGE. In full, the CDR3 is CASSQGTGGETLYF.

In the case of this clone: Mouse gene names and germline throughout. The missing CDR3 end, 4 residues past where the read stops, is filled in from the germline J gene. Other DNA sequences from this sample encode an identical CDR3 as well. The rearrangement uses TRBV13-1 and TRBJ2-5; possible D gene TRBD1, 5 bases. Germline values: CDR1 NSHNY, CDR2 SYGAGN. This CDR3 contains 12 residues. Trimming pared 3 bases from V and 3 bases from J, leaving 5 bases between. The CDR3 region is CASSGTQDTQYF. CDR3 DNA, as far as it was read: TGTGCCAGCAGTGGGACACAAGAC.

Remarks on this clone: Gene names and germline refer to mouse. The read halts 4 residues ahead of the CDR3 end, with the missing end drawn from the germline J gene. The genes are TRBV13-2 and TRBJ2-1, with a weak D call TRBD2 (6 bases). Trimming pared 3 bases from V and 3 bases from J, leaving 7 bases between. The CDR3 loop spans 13 amino acids. Germline V lookup: CDR1 NNHNN, CDR2 SYGAGS (reference sequence). CDR3 sequence: CASGGDFYAEQFF. The CDR3 DNA, read in part, is TGTGCCAGCGGTGGGGACTTCTATGCT.

This clone was counted ten times or more. The gene symbols are mouse symbols. The CDR3 end lies 4 residues beyond the end of the read and is filled in from the germline J gene. The chain links TRBV3 to TRBJ1-2, with D possibly TRBD1 on 5 matching bases. The CDR3 has 14 residues. V lost 5 bases to trimming and J lost 1 base, with 11 bases between them. Germline V gives CDR1 SNHLY, CDR2 FYNGKV (reference sequence). CDR3 DNA, as far as it was read: TGTGCCAGCAGCCTCGGACAAAAAAACTCC. Encoded protein: CASSLGQKNS. The CDR3 reads in full as CASSLGQKNSDYTF.

A remark on this clone: Here the gene names and germline are mouse. Read coverage stops 4 residues before the CDR3 terminus; the germline J gene supplies the remainder. The V and J genes are TRBV31 and TRBJ2-3; TRBD1 agrees at 7 bases. This CDR3 contains 15 residues. Germline V gene data show CDR1 as GKSSPN and CDR2 as SITVG. The ends lost 0 bases at V and 0 bases at J; junction bases unmatched: 3. CDR3 sequence: CAWSLRDSSAETLYF. CDR3 DNA (partial): TGTGCCTGGAGTCTACGGGACAGTAGTGCAGAA.

This clone was observed a handful of times. Genes and germline come from the mouse. The CDR3 goes on 4 residues after the read ends, and that part is filled in from the germline J gene. The chain employs TRBV14 and TRBJ2-5; unclear D gene. This CDR3 is built from 11 residues. Germline V gene sequence: CDR1 SGHDT, CDR2 FRDEAV. CDR3: CASSFLDTQYF. The CDR3 DNA, read in part, is TGTGCCAGCAGTTTCCTAGAC.

This clone showed up just a few times. Each gene name is a mouse one. The sequenced fragment ends 4 residues before the CDR3 boundary, so the rest is inferred from the germline J gene. The rearrangement uses TRBV13-3 and TRBJ2-2, with 8 bases identical to TRBD1. Germline V gives CDR1 NNHDY, CDR2 SYVADS. The CDR3 contains 15 residues. The trim removed 6 bases at V and 3 bases at J, leaving 7 bases unmatched. The covered CDR3 bases are TGTGCCAGCATCTCGGACAGGGAGGACACCGGG. This encodes CASISDREDTG. The whole CDR3 sequence reads CASISDREDTGQLYF.

With respect to this clone: The genes are named according to mouse. The missing CDR3 end, 4 residues past where the read stops, is filled in from the germline J gene. The chain recombines TRBV13-2 with TRBJ2-7, with D possibly matching TRBD1 (6 bases). Germline values: CDR1 NNHNN, CDR2 SYGAGS (reference sequence). The CDR3 spans 13 residues. The DNA read from the CDR3 is TGTGCCAGCGGTCCCCGGGACAAATAT. It yields the protein CASGPRDKY. The entire CDR3 reads CASGPRDKYEQYF.

This clone was detected only a few times. The gene symbols are mouse symbols. The read is 4 residues too short to cover the CDR3 end, so that end is filled in from the germline J gene. The chain has TRBV5 and TRBJ2-7; 11 positions match TRBD2. Germline lookup yields CDR1 LGHNA and CDR2 YNLKQL (reference sequence). This CDR3 is built from 14 residues. The covered CDR3 bases are TGTGCCAGCAGGAGGACTGGGGGGTCATAT. Protein product: CASRRTGGSY. The full CDR3 sequence reads CASRRTGGSYEQYF.

This clone was detected only a few times. Gene names follow the mouse nomenclature. The CDR3 protein is CASSQVGTGDDYTF. The covered CDR3 bases are TGTGCCAGCAGCCAAGTCGGGACAGGGGAC. The J gene is TRBJ1-2, the V gene TRBV5, with 10 bases lining up with TRBD1. The CDR3 goes on 4 residues after the read ends, and that part is filled in from the germline J gene. The germline V gene has CDR1 LGHNA and CDR2 YNLKQL (reference sequence). The CDR3 length is 14 residues.

This clone showed up just a few times. Gene and germline names: mouse. Coverage ceases 4 residues before the CDR3 finishes, and the germline J gene fills in the end. The rearrangement links TRBV19 to TRBJ2-2, with 11 positions matching TRBD1. Losses at the gene ends were 7 bases for V and 2 bases for J; bases not matched to a gene: 7. This CDR3 is 16 amino acids long. Germline V gene sequence: CDR1 FNHDT, CDR2 SITEND (reference sequence). The CDR3 here is CASLRTGGGNTGQLYF. CDR3 bases read: TGTGCCAGCCTCCGGACAGGGGGCGGGAACACCGGG.

This clone was seen a handful of times. The gene names here belong to mouse. The read ends 4 residues shy of where the CDR3 ends; the end is completed using the germline J gene. The rearrangement links TRBV5 to TRBJ2-4; 7 bases fit TRBD1. The CDR3 is 14 residues long. The germline V gene encodes CDR1 LGHNA and CDR2 YNLKQL (reference sequence). With V trimmed by 1 base and J by 3 bases, 1 base remained unmatched. The part of the CDR3 DNA that was read is TGTGCCAGCAGCCAAGGGGACAGCCAAAAC. Its translation is CASSQGDSQN. The CDR3 as a whole reads CASSQGDSQNTLYF.

This clone was observed a few times. The gene symbols are mouse symbols. The sequenced fragment ends 3 residues before the CDR3 boundary, so the rest is inferred from the germline J gene. The rearrangement joins TRBV13-1 to TRBJ1-6; 8 bases agree with TRBD1. TRBJ1-6 is an ORF; its function is uncertain. The length of the CDR3 is 13 residues. The ends lost 3 bases at V and 9 bases at J; junction bases unmatched: 2. In germline, CDR1 is NSHNY, CDR2 SYGAGN. The part of the CDR3 DNA that was read is TGTGCCAGCAGTGCCCAGGGGGCTTCGCCC. It codes for CASSAQGASP. The CDR3 in its entirety is CASSAQGASPLYF.

This clone appeared a few times. The listed genes are named as in mouse. Read coverage stops 4 residues before the CDR3 terminus; the germline J gene supplies the remainder. Additional DNA sequences in this sample encode the identical CDR3. The chain combines TRBV19 with TRBJ2-2; D is unresolved. The germline V gene encodes CDR1 FNHDT and CDR2 SITEND (reference sequence). This CDR3 is built from 14 residues. V lost 5 bases, J lost 0 bases, and 8 bases lay in between. The CDR3 region is CASSKQANTGQLYF. The sequenced CDR3 bases are TGTGCCAGCAGCAAACAAGCAAACACCGGG.

Regarding this clone: Gene labels here are mouse ones. The CDR3 end is not reached by the read, which stops 4 residues before it; the germline J gene fills it in. The chain combines TRBV19 with TRBJ2-5, with a possible D match to TRBD1 (5 bases). The CDR3 loop spans 15 amino acids. Between the trimmed V and J ends, which lost 4 bases and 0 bases, there was a span of 12 bases. Germline V CDR1 and CDR2: FNHDT, SITEND (reference sequence). This chain's CDR3 is CASSPPSGNQDTQYF. Incomplete CDR3 DNA: TGTGCCAGCAGTCCTCCTTCAGGGAACCAAGAC.

This clone has a handful of counts. The genes and germline here are from mouse. The CDR3 extends 4 residues past the end of the read, so its final part is completed from the germline J gene. The chain uses TRBV13-3 and TRBJ2-3; 9 nucleotides line up with TRBD1. The CDR3 loop spans 14 amino acids. Germline V gene lookup returns CDR1 NNHDY and CDR2 SYVADS. V shed 6 bases, J shed 0 bases, and the junction held 2 bases outside the gene matches. CDR3 loop: CASKGQGSAETLYF. The CDR3 DNA, read in part, is TGTGCCAGCAAGGGACAGGGTAGTGCAGAA.